This T cell receptor beta chain was obtained from a study of cytomegalovirus exposure and HLA in healthy donors. Findings and caveats of the study: Relative to equally common others, HLA-associated TCR beta chains showed greater clonal expansion in a later analysis. Sequencing depth roughly uniform across donors was assumed in presence/absence analyses. Most likely, a cluster of highly shared sequence variants arose as a sequencing artifact.

No record exists of this donor's CMV serostatus. Comments on this clone: Its antigen is currently unknown.

With 5 bases clipped from V and 7 bases from J, the junction kept 6 bases outside the gene matches. Germline assignment: CDR1 SGHDT and CDR2 YYEEEE. This CDR3 contains 14 residues. It was with 60 Vbeta and 13 Jbeta primers that the PCR ran. TCRdb's table, derived via immunoSEQ multiplex PCR, lists solely in-frame clones and lacks some. The sample carries over 150,000 clones, around 80% recorded once. The rearrangement links TRBV5-6 to TRBJ1-6; 7 bases align to TRBD1. Sequenced: PBMCs. The sequence came from a human donor in good health. The CDR3 DNA follows: TGTGCCAGCAGGTTGACAGGGATGAATTCACCCCTCCACTTT. The encoded protein is CASRLTGMNSPLHF.